A single sample is the source of the 28 T cell receptor beta chains below, sequenced in a study of beta chain features in type 1 diabetes. The isolated RNA, all of it, was reverse transcribed, so expressed TCRB transcripts were what got sequenced. Some clones are missing from TCRdb's copy, which holds only in-frame ones; the method was immunoSEQ multiplex PCR. The sample lists about 450,000 clones, about 10% occurring once. The sample was naive CD4+ T cells from blood. All receptors derive from a woman aged 18-29 years in good health.

The gene calls are TRBV7-2 and TRBJ2-4; TRBD2 is a possible D gene (6 bases). V was pared by 8 bases and J by 5 bases, with 16 bases between. The CDR3 runs to 14 residues. Germline values: CDR1 SGHTA, CDR2 FQGNSA. The CDR3 nucleotides are TGTGCCAGCGGCACTTGGCGGGGAGAAAACATTCAGTACTTC. This encodes CASGTWRGENIQYF.

Regarding this clone: The same CDR3 is also encoded by other DNA sequences in this sample. The chain combines TRBV4-2 with TRBJ2-5; D might be TRBD2 (6 bases). CDR3 length equals 14 residues. Germline lookup yields CDR1 LGHNA and CDR2 YNFKEQ. V lost 1 base, J lost 5 bases, and 11 bases lay in between. Here the CDR3 DNA reads TGTGCCAGCAGCCAAGGTCAGGCGGGGGAGACCCAGTACTTC. Residues: CASSQGQAGETQYF.

This chain uses TRBV15 with TRBJ2-5, with D possibly matching TRBD2 (6 bases). Germline assignment: CDR1 LNHNV and CDR2 YYDKDF (reference sequence). The CDR3 has 16 residues. Deletions cut 1 base from V and 5 bases from J, with 17 bases between. In DNA, the CDR3 is TGTGCCACCAGCAGAGGGGAGGCCATTTCCCGGGAGACCCAGTACTTC. Amino acids: CATSRGEAISRETQYF.

This clone was recorded a few times. The rearrangement joins TRBV10-3 to TRBJ1-2; weak D call: TRBD1 (5 bases). Germline CDR1 is ENHRY and CDR2 is SYGVKD. The CDR3 length is 13 residues. The V end was cut by 4 bases, the J end by 2 bases, with 8 bases between. The CDR3 loop is CAISAGANYGYTF. DNA of the CDR3: TGTGCCATCAGTGCTGGGGCGAACTATGGCTACACCTTC.

The gene calls are TRBV5-4 and TRBJ1-2; tentatively, D is TRBD1 (6 bases). Germline V gene sequence: CDR1 SGHNT, CDR2 YYREEE (reference sequence). The CDR3 consists of 11 residues. Trimming removed 7 bases from V and 4 bases from J, with 8 bases in between. The CDR3 nucleotides are TGTGCCAGCGGGGGCGGCTATGGCTACACCTTC. This codes for CASGGGYGYTF.

This clone was seen only a few times. This chain joins TRBV9 and TRBJ1-6, with D maybe TRBD1 (6 bases). Germline V gene sequence: CDR1 SGDLS, CDR2 YYNGEE. The CDR3 spans 14 residues. V was shortened by 4 bases and J by 8 bases, with 13 bases between the two germline ends. The DNA of the CDR3 is TGTGCCAGCAGCCCCATGGGGGCTGATTCACCCCTCCACTTT. It is translated as CASSPMGADSPLHF.

This clone has a count of ten or more. The CDR3 region is CASSPWTVRSEKLFF. For the CDR3, the DNA is TGTGCCAGCAGCCCATGGACCGTTAGGAGTGAAAAACTGTTTTTT. This sequence joins TRBV7-9 and TRBJ1-4, with D unresolved. The length of the CDR3 is 15 residues. The germline V gene encodes CDR1 SEHNR and CDR2 FQNEAQ (reference sequence). V gave up 5 bases and J gave up 7 bases, with 17 bases separating them.

The chain joins TRBV15 to TRBJ2-5; D perhaps matches TRBD2 (5 bases). Trimming cost V 0 bases and J 6 bases, with 11 bases left between them. This CDR3 contains 14 residues. Germline CDR1 and CDR2: LNHNV and YYDKDF (reference sequence). DNA of the CDR3: TGTGCCACCAGCAGAGATTGGGGAGTGCAGACCCAGTACTTC. This encodes CATSRDWGVQTQYF.

The chain employs TRBV9 and TRBJ1-2; 8 bases agree with TRBD1. The CDR3 length is 15 residues. V was clipped by 4 bases and J by 2 bases; unmatched bases: 7. Germline values: CDR1 SGDLS, CDR2 YYNGEE. CDR3 protein: CASSHRTGNNYGYTF. As DNA, the CDR3 is TGTGCCAGCAGCCACCGGACAGGGAACAACTATGGCTACACCTTC.

The rearrangement links TRBV11-3 to TRBJ2-5; D is perhaps TRBD1 or TRBD2 (7 bases each). Germline V gives CDR1 SGHNT, CDR2 YENEEA. The CDR3 covers 14 residues. V lost 5 bases and J lost 4, with 14 bases in between. The CDR3 here is CASSPIRGGETQYF. The CDR3 region has the DNA TGTGCCAGCAGCCCGATCAGGGGGGGAGAGACCCAGTACTTC.

This clone was recorded a few times. The gene calls are TRBV7-9 and TRBJ1-1; D remains unclear. CDR1 is SEHNR and CDR2 is FQNEAQ in the germline V gene (reference sequence). This CDR3 is built from 14 residues. Deletions cut 5 bases from V and 1 base from J, with 11 bases between. The CDR3 sequence: CASSQWKANTEAFF. Here the CDR3 DNA reads TGTGCCAGCAGCCAATGGAAGGCGAACACTGAAGCTTTCTTT.

The J gene is TRBJ1-5, the V gene TRBV7-9; no reliable D call. This CDR3 has 15 amino acids. CDR1 and CDR2 (germline): SEHNR, FQNEAQ (reference sequence). With 0 bases removed from V and 3 bases from J, the gap between germline ends came to 9 bases. This chain's CDR3 is CASSLANGPNQPQHF. The CDR3, as DNA: TGTGCCAGCAGCTTAGCGAATGGGCCCAATCAGCCCCAGCATTTT.

Worth noting for this clone: Since a much larger clone is just one base distant, this may be a read error. The rearrangement links TRBV14 to TRBJ2-7, with D unresolved. The CDR3 has 11 residues. Trimming removed 1 base at V and 3 bases at J, with 1 base between. Germline V lookup: CDR1 SGHDN, CDR2 FVKESK. The CDR3, as DNA: TGTGCCAGCAGCCAAGTCTACGAGCAGTACTTC. Translated: CASSQVYEQYF.

V gene TRBV27 combines with J gene TRBJ2-5; a weak D match, TRBD1 (6 bases). This CDR3 comprises 13 residues. CDR1 is MNHEY and CDR2 is SMNVEV in the germline V gene (reference sequence). V lost 4 bases, J lost 7 bases, and 13 bases lay in between. Here the CDR3 reads CASSYGPRGTQYF. DNA of the CDR3: TGTGCCAGCAGTTACGGACCCAGGGGGACCCAGTACTTC.

This chain links TRBV2 with TRBJ1-5, with no clear D. CDR1 and CDR2 (germline): SNHLY, FYNNEI. The germline V and J ends were trimmed by 6 bases and 1 base, with 10 bases remaining between them. The CDR3 length is 14 residues. CDR3 loop: CASRPGRSNQPQHF. The DNA for the CDR3 is TGTGCCAGCAGGCCCGGACGGAGCAATCAGCCCCAGCATTTT.

This rearrangement joins TRBV29-1 to TRBJ2-2; D is ambiguous. V was trimmed by 6 bases and J by 2 bases, leaving 10 bases between them. The CDR3 is 13 amino acids. CDR1 and CDR2 (germline): SQVTM, ANQGSEA. CDR3 sequence reads: CSVSTVNTGELFF. DNA for the CDR3: TGCAGCGTCTCCACGGTTAACACCGGGGAGCTGTTTTTT.

The CDR3 nucleotides read TGTGCCAGCTCACCGCAAAGCTCTGGAAACACCATATATTTT. It codes for CASSPQSSGNTIYF. V is TRBV18 and J is TRBJ1-3; D is unresolved. V dropped 3 bases and J dropped 0 bases, with 6 bases sitting between them. The CDR3 spans 14 residues. Germline lookup yields CDR1 KGHSH and CDR2 LQKENI.

This clone was observed a handful of times. The chain has TRBV2 and TRBJ2-7; D not certain. The V gene lost 8 bases and the J gene lost 7 bases, with 18 bases spanning the gap. This CDR3 has 13 amino acids. Per germline, CDR1 SNHLY and CDR2 FYNNEI. The CDR3 loop reads CASGSNPSMEQYV. For the CDR3, the DNA is TGTGCCAGCGGGTCCAACCCCAGCATGGAGCAGTACGTC.

The table lists this clone with a few counts. The J gene is TRBJ1-6, the V gene TRBV4-2; D is uncertain. Trimming cost V 0 bases and J 7 bases, with 7 bases left between them. Germline V gene lookup returns CDR1 LGHNA and CDR2 YNFKEQ. CDR3 length: 14 amino acids. The CDR3: CASSQEAQNSPLHF. The DNA for the CDR3 is TGTGCCAGCAGCCAAGAAGCCCAGAATTCACCCCTCCACTTT.

At least ten counts were recorded for this clone. This rearrangement joins TRBV30 to TRBJ2-3; 7 bases fit TRBD1. The CDR3 has 15 amino acids. The germline V gene has CDR1 GTSNPN and CDR2 SVGIG (reference sequence). The V gene end was trimmed by 0 bases and the J gene end by 2 bases; junction bases not matched to a gene: 5. The CDR3 loop is CAWSVGQGDTDTQYF. The CDR3, as DNA: TGTGCCTGGAGTGTCGGGCAGGGGGACACAGATACGCAGTATTTT. The full variable domain, rest sourced from reference TRBV30 and TRBJ2-3, is SQTIHQWPATLVQPVGSPLSLECTVEGTSNPNLYWYRQAAGRGLQLLFYSVGIGQISSEVPQNLSASRPQDRQFILSSKKLLLSDSGFYLCAWSVGQGDTDTQYFGPGTRLTVL.

CDR3 protein: CASSVTGGITEAFF. For the CDR3, the DNA is TGTGCCAGCAGCGTGACAGGGGGTATCACTGAAGCTTTCTTT. V gene TRBV9 combines with J gene TRBJ1-1; 9 bases are a match to TRBD1. The J segment lost 4 bases and the V segment lost 2 bases, leaving 3 bases of the junction unmatched. Germline CDR1 SGDLS, CDR2 YYNGEE. This CDR3 contains 14 residues.

The chain carries TRBV6-1 and TRBJ2-1, with D possibly matching TRBD2 (6 bases). This CDR3 contains 16 residues. Germline CDR1 MNHNS, CDR2 SASEGT. The ends were cut back, 2 bases at V and 3 bases at J, with 14 bases in the middle. DNA of the CDR3: TGTGCCAGCAGTGAATGGGCGGCGGGATACTACAATGAGCAGTTCTTC. Translation: CASSEWAAGYYNEQFF.

In its sample, this clone was seen a few times. The rearrangement joins TRBV5-1 to TRBJ2-3, with no clear D. Germline CDR1 SGHRS, CDR2 YFSETQ. V lost 6 bases and J lost 4, with 6 bases in between. CDR3 length: 11 amino acids. The chain's CDR3 is CASTLADTQYF. In DNA, the CDR3 is TGCGCCAGCACCCTTGCAGATACGCAGTATTTT.

The CDR3: CASSQVLAETQYF. The CDR3 coding sequence is TGCGCCAGCAGCCAAGTGTTGGCGGAGACCCAGTACTTC. V is TRBV4-3 and J is TRBJ2-5; D is unclear. The CDR3 covers 13 residues. Per the germline V gene, CDR1 is LGHNA and CDR2 is YSLEER. V was clipped by 1 base and J by 5 bases, with 8 bases between them.

The chain links TRBV18 to TRBJ2-2; a weak D match, TRBD1 (6 bases). CDR1 and CDR2 from the germline V gene are KGHSH and LQKENI. The CDR3 has 15 residues. The ends were cut back, 5 bases at V and 2 bases at J, with 12 bases in the middle. In DNA form, the CDR3 reads TGTGCCAGCTCAATACAGGGCCCCAACACCGGGGAGCTGTTTTTT. Translating it yields CASSIQGPNTGELFF.

Only a few counts were recorded for this clone. This rearrangement joins TRBV9 to TRBJ2-1; D is ambiguous. V gave up 4 bases and J gave up 8 bases, with 16 bases separating them. Germline V CDR1 and CDR2: SGDLS, YYNGEE. This CDR3 contains 14 residues. CDR3 DNA: TGTGCCAGCAGCATACGGGCCCTGGCGGATGAGCAGTTCTTC. It encodes CASSIRALADEQFF.

This clone has only a few counts. CDR3 in DNA: TGCGCCAGCAGCTTACTGGGACAGAGTAAAGAGACCCAGTACTTC. Residues: CASSLLGQSKETQYF. This chain uses TRBV5-1 with TRBJ2-5; 7 nucleotides match TRBD1. The trim removed 2 bases at V and 3 bases at J, leaving 7 bases unmatched. Germline V gene data show CDR1 as SGHRS and CDR2 as YFSETQ. The length of the CDR3 is 15 residues.

This clone has just a few counts. Other DNA sequences in this specimen translate into the identical CDR3. This chain links TRBV7-9 with TRBJ2-7; TRBD1 aligns across 7 bases. Germline V gene lookup returns CDR1 SEHNR and CDR2 FQNEAQ (reference sequence). Trimming at V came to 4 bases and at J to 2 bases, leaving 2 bases not matched to a gene. CDR3 length equals 13 residues. CDR3 nucleotide sequence: TGTGCCAGCAGCTCTACAGGGGCCTACGAGCAGTACGTC. Translated: CASSSTGAYEQYV.